These 2 T cell receptor beta chains share one sample of origin, sequenced in a study of blood T cells in healthy people across ages. Primed by a sample-barcoded 5' primer and a J-beta primer mix, a second PCR proceeded for 7 to 11 cycles. TCRdb reprocessed the 5' RACE reads via MiXCR and lists one record per CDR3 protein. The sample includes about 640,000 distinct CDR3 sequences, 58% seen only once; the top ten take around 37%. The sample consisted of blood. These receptors originate from a man in his 60s in good health.

The chain combines TRBV12-3 or TRBV12-4 with TRBJ2-6; TRBD1 might be the D (5 bases). Trimming removed 5 bases from V and 2 bases from J, with 16 bases in between. The CDR3 contains 17 residues. CDR3 region: CASSPKTAFTGANVLTF. In DNA, the CDR3 is TGTGCCAGCAGTCCGAAGACAGCGTTTACTGGGGCCAACGTCCTGACTTTC.

This clonotype has just a few counts. For the CDR3, the DNA is TGCGCCAGCAGCTTGGCAGGGGAGGCCAACGTCCTGACTTTC. Translated: CASSLAGEANVLTF. V and J are TRBV5-1 and TRBJ2-6; perhaps TRBD1 as D (6 bases). CDR3 length equals 14 residues. V shed 0 bases and J shed 6 bases, with 7 bases lying between them. Germline CDR1 is SGHRS and CDR2 is YFSETQ.